The T cell receptor (beta chain) under discussion was sequenced for a study of T cells in Graves' hyperthyroidism and ophthalmopathy. With 5 bases removed from V and 4 bases from J, the gap between germline ends came to 12 bases. Germline V gene sequence: CDR1 MNHEY, CDR2 SMNVEV (reference sequence). CDR3 length: 13 amino acids. Researchers took RNA transcripts and amplified the TCR beta CDR3 regions from them. In the first-round RT-PCR of the TCR CDR3, the HTBI primer set was used. TCRdb re-derived calls from the multiplex PCR reads in MiXCR, one entry per CDR3 protein. Of more than 75,000 distinct CDR3 sequences listed, 51% are singletons. Reasons for excluding patients were uncontrolled infection, other autoimmune disease, pregnancy or lactation.

Sequenced material: blood. The TCR was taken from a middle-aged woman with Graves' hyperthyroidism. This chain links TRBV27 with TRBJ2-7; D might be TRBD1 or TRBD2, each matching 6 bases. CDR3 protein: CASSRGVGYEQYF. The CDR3 region has the DNA TGTGCCAGCAGTAGGGGGGTCGGGTACGAGCAGTACTTC.